The rows below give T cell receptor beta chains drawn from one sample of a study of shared clonotypes between healthy human individuals. Produced via immunoSEQ multiplex PCR; TCRdb's table is partial and in-frame only. The data hold about 480,000 clones, with around 79% observed a single time. The sample consisted of PBMCs. The receptors shown here come from a woman aged 40 to 50 in good health. Some clones in this sample may be carry-over from other donors' samples. Each CDR3 is given with its conserved first and last residue. D genes are given only for firm matches. Rows give clone size only sometimes, using once, few, many, or a class for an expanded clone.

-	-	TRBV19	TRBJ2-7	TGTGCCAGTAGTCCAACCCGGGACGGCACCTACGAGCAGTACTTC	CASSPTRDGTYEQYF
-	-	TRBV5-1	TRBJ1-1	TGCGCCAGCAGCTTGGCCCGGGACCGAGTCGCTGAAGCTTTCTTT	CASSLARDRVAEAFF
TRBD1	few	TRBV29-1	TRBJ1-3	TGCAGCGTACAACAGGGGGCAGGTGGAAACACCATATATTTT	CSVQQGAGGNTIYF
TRBD2	-	TRBV29-1	TRBJ2-7	TGCAGCGTTGAGAGCGGGACCTCCTACGAGCAGTACTTC	CSVESGTSYEQYF
-	-	TRBV27	TRBJ1-4	TGTGCCAGCAGTTCCACACCACAGGGACCCCTTGGAAAACTGTTTTTT	CASSSTPQGPLGKLFF
TRBD2	-	TRBV4-3	TRBJ2-2	TGCGCCAGCAGCCTTAGCGGGAGGACCCCCGGGGAGCTGTTTTTT	CASSLSGRTPGELFF
-	-	TRBV25-1	TRBJ2-7	TGTGCCAGCAGTGGTGGGGGGGAGCAGTACTTC	CASSGGGEQYF
-	-	TRBV4-1	TRBJ1-4	TGCGCCAGCAGCCAAGATTTCCAGAATAATGAAAAACTGTTTTTT	CASSQDFQNNEKLFF
TRBD2	-	TRBV7-6	TRBJ2-7	TGTGCCAGCAGCTTTAGCGGGACCTTGGGGGAGCAGTACTTC	CASSFSGTLGEQYF
-	-	TRBV7-8	TRBJ1-2	TGTGCCAGCAGCTTTGCAGGGGTGGGCTATGGCTACACCTTC	CASSFAGVGYGYTF
-	-	TRBV29-1	TRBJ1-2	TGCAGCGTCGACGCAACAGGAAACTATGGCTACACCTTC	CSVDATGNYGYTF
-	-	TRBV5-1	TRBJ2-1	TGCGCCAGCAGCTTGGGGGACCTCTCCTACAATGAGCAGTTCTTC	CASSLGDLSYNEQFF
TRBD2	-	TRBV29-1	TRBJ2-7	TGCAGCGCTAGGACTAGTCAGGACGAGCAGTACTTC	CSARTSQDEQYF
-	-	TRBV5-4	TRBJ2-2	TGTGCCAGCAACACCGGGACGCCGAACACCGGGGAGCTGTTTTTT	CASNTGTPNTGELFF
TRBD1	-	TRBV29-1	TRBJ2-5	TGCAGCGTTGAGAGGGTAGGACAGGGAGAAGAGACCCAGTACTTC	CSVERVGQGEETQYF
TRBD1	-	TRBV28	TRBJ2-7	TGTGCCAGCAGCCTTGGTCCGCACGGGACAGGAAACTACGAGCAGTACTTC	CASSLGPHGTGNYEQYF
-	-	TRBV5-4	TRBJ2-7	TGTGCCAGCAGCTTGCAACTAGCCTCCGAGCAGTACTTC	CASSLQLASEQYF
-	-	TRBV19	TRBJ2-3	TGTGGGAGCCGGCTCTCTTCAGGCGCAGATACGCAGTATTTT	CGSRLSSGADTQYF
TRBD2	-	TRBV28	TRBJ2-3	TGTGCCAGCAGTTCCATAGCGGGAAGCACAGATACGCAGTATTTT	CASSSIAGSTDTQYF
TRBD2	-	TRBV5-1	TRBJ2-7	TGCGCCAGCAGTCCGGGGACTAGCAGTTTCTACGAGCAGTACTTC	CASSPGTSSFYEQYF
-	-	TRBV11-2	TRBJ1-3	TGTGCCAGCAGCTTAGGGGATTTCTCTGGAAACACCATATATTTT	CASSLGDFSGNTIYF
TRBD2	-	TRBV19	TRBJ2-3	TGTGCCAGTAGTGCACGGACTAGCGGGAGCGCAAGGACAGATACGCAGTATTTT	CASSARTSGSARTDTQYF
-	few	TRBV28	TRBJ1-5	TGTGCCAGCAGCACCCACGATAGCAATCAGCCCCAGCATTTT	CASSTHDSNQPQHF
-	-	TRBV7-9	TRBJ2-1	TGTGCCAGCAGCTTCTTCCGGGGGCGAAACAATGAGCAGTTCTTC	CASSFFRGRNNEQFF
-	-	TRBV6-1	TRBJ1-1	TGTGCCAGCCGGTTCATGAACACTGAAGCTTTCTTT	CASRFMNTEAFF
-	-	TRBV5-6	TRBJ2-5	TGTGCCAGCAGCCCAGTCGGGCGTGCACAAGAGACCCAGTACTTC	CASSPVGRAQETQYF
-	-	TRBV19	TRBJ2-6	TGTGCCAGTAGAATGCTCAGGGGTGGGGCCCCCTCTGCCAACGTCCTGACTTTC	CASRMLRGGAPSANVLTF
-	-	TRBV2	TRBJ2-5	TGTGCCAGTTCCGCCCGGGGAGGTAGGGAAGAGACCCAGTACTTC	CASSARGGREETQYF
-	once	TRBV4-3	TRBJ2-2	TGCGCCAGCAGCCAAGACTGGGGGTCCGACACCGGGGAGCTGTTTTTT	CASSQDWGSDTGELFF
TRBD2	-	TRBV9	TRBJ2-7	TGTGCCAGCAGCGTAGGTCCTAGCGGGAGCTCGAGCTCCTACGAGCAGTACTTC	CASSVGPSGSSSSYEQYF
TRBD2	-	TRBV7-2	TRBJ2-1	TGTGCCAGCAGCTCTATTAGCGGGAGTCCTGTCTACAATGAGCAGTTCTTC	CASSSISGSPVYNEQFF
TRBD2	-	TRBV4-1	TRBJ2-5	TGCGCCAGCAGCCAAAGGACTAGCGGGGGACAAGAGACCCAGTACTTC	CASSQRTSGGQETQYF
-	-	TRBV18	TRBJ2-1	TGTGCCAGCTCACTCCGGACTAATACTGAGCAGTTCTTC	CASSLRTNTEQFF
-	-	TRBV5-5	TRBJ2-7	TGTGCCAGCAGCTTGGTCGAGCAGTACTTC	CASSLVEQYF
-	-	TRBV4-3	TRBJ2-2	TGCGCCAGCAGCCAAGATTTTTTAACCGCGAACACCGGGGAGCTGTTTTTT	CASSQDFLTANTGELFF
-	-	TRBV7-9	TRBJ1-1	TGTGCCAGCAGCGAACTCGGGAGAAGGCGATCTGAAGCTTTCTTT	CASSELGRRRSEAFF